The entry below describes one TCR beta chain. The data were taken from a study of OX40 agonist ivuxolimab in advanced cancers. CDR1 and CDR2 from the germline V gene are MNHEY and SMNVEV (reference sequence). V was shortened by 0 bases and J by 6 bases, with 7 bases between the two germline ends. The CDR3 contains 13 residues. Repertoires were generated with immunoSEQ multiplex PCR, while TCRdb's copy carries only in-frame clones and drops some. The sample lists about 99,000 clones; about 96% were seen once. The J gene is TRBJ2-3, the V gene TRBV27, with D uncertain. Sample: CD4+ or CD8+ T cells sorted from blood, taken in a trial of the OX40 agonist ivuxolimab. This clonotype originated in an adult with an advanced solid tumor such as melanoma, head and neck, liver or kidney cancer. The CDR3 DNA reads TGTGCCAGCAGTTTATCAGGTTTGGATACGCAGTATTTT. As protein: CASSLSGLDTQYF.